The 5 T cell receptor beta chains listed next were all sequenced from one sample in a study of blood T cell repertoires in COVID-19. Sequencing was performed with immunoSEQ multiplex PCR; in TCRdb, only in-frame clones are kept and a portion is missing. This table has some 220,000 clones, 80% appearing once. Sequences were obtained from peripheral blood. These receptors originate from a woman between 65 and 79 years old with acute or convalescent COVID-19.

The chain carries TRBV5-8 and TRBJ2-3; 8 nucleotides match TRBD1. The CDR3 contains 18 residues. The trim removed 3 bases at V and 3 bases at J, leaving 15 bases unmatched. Germline values: CDR1 SGHTS, CDR2 YDEGEE. Here the CDR3 reads CASSSSGGWQSWTDTQYF. The CDR3 nucleotides are TGTGCCAGCAGCTCCTCAGGGGGCTGGCAAAGTTGGACAGATACGCAGTATTTT.

This clone was found once. V and J are TRBV10-3 and TRBJ1-6, with a possible D match to TRBD1 (5 bases). Germline CDR1 and CDR2: ENHRY and SYGVKD. The CDR3 contains 14 residues. The V gene lost 10 bases and the J gene lost 10 bases, with 20 bases spanning the gap. In DNA form, the CDR3 reads TGTGCCACCTTGCGTGGAGGGGAAGGATCACCCCTCCACTTT. This sequence encodes CATLRGGEGSPLHF.

The chain couples TRBV24-1 to TRBJ2-3, with 9 nucleotides matching TRBD2. The CDR3 runs 15 residues. Losses at the gene ends were 3 bases for V and 6 bases for J; bases not matched to a gene: 6. Germline CDR1 reads KGHDR; CDR2 reads SFDVKD. The CDR3 reads CATSDRGGASDTQYF. In DNA form, the CDR3 reads TGTGCCACCAGTGATCGCGGGGGGGCCTCTGATACGCAGTATTTT.

Ten or more counts support this clone. Here the CDR3 DNA reads TGTGCCAGTAGTATCGAAGGGCGGACTACCAGTGGGGCTTTCTTT. Its translation is CASSIEGRTTSGAFF. The V gene is TRBV19, the J gene TRBJ1-1; no clear D gene. Germline CDR1 and CDR2: LNHDA and SQIVND (reference sequence). The CDR3 is 15 amino acids. V was clipped by 3 bases and J by 11 bases, with 22 bases between them.

The V gene is TRBV2, the J gene TRBJ2-2; 8 bases map to TRBD1. V lost 10 bases to trimming and J lost 6 bases; unmatched junction nucleotides: 4. This CDR3 has 12 amino acids. The germline V gene encodes CDR1 SNHLY and CDR2 FYNNEI. In DNA, the CDR3 is TGTGCCACCCCACAGGGGGCCGGGGAGCTGTTTTTT. It translates to CATPQGAGELFF.